This T cell receptor (beta chain) was sequenced for a study of cytomegalovirus exposure and HLA in healthy donors. Germline CDR1 and CDR2: SGHNT and YYREEE (reference sequence). The junction had 12 bases not matched to a gene; V was cut back by 4 bases and J by 2 bases. This CDR3 comprises 16 residues. 60 Vbeta and 13 Jbeta primers were used in PCR. The method was immunoSEQ multiplex PCR; TCRdb's version includes in-frame clones alone and lacks a portion of them. The sample consists of more than 150,000 clones, roughly 85% of them appearing once. Each donor's status was that of a healthy bone marrow donor.

Specimen: PBMCs. The chain links TRBV5-4 to TRBJ2-7, with 7 bases lining up with TRBD1. The sequence was obtained from a man aged 18 to 30 in good health and CMV-seropositive. CDR3 DNA: TGTGCCAGCAGCCCTTATCCCGGGACAGCCACCTACGAGCAGTACTTC. Residues: CASSPYPGTATYEQYF.